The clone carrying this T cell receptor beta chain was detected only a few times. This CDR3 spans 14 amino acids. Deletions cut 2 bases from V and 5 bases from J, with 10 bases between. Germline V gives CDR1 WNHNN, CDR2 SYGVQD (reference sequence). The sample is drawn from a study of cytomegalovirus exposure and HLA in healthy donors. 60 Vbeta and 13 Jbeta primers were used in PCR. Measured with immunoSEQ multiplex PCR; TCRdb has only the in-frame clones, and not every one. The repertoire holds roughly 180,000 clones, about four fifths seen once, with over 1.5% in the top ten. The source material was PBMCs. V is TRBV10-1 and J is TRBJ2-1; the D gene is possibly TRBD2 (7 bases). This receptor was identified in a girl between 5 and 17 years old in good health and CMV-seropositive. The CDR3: CASSEGGAHNEQFF. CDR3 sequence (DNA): TGCGCCAGCAGTGAGGGGGGGGCCCACAATGAGCAGTTCTTC.